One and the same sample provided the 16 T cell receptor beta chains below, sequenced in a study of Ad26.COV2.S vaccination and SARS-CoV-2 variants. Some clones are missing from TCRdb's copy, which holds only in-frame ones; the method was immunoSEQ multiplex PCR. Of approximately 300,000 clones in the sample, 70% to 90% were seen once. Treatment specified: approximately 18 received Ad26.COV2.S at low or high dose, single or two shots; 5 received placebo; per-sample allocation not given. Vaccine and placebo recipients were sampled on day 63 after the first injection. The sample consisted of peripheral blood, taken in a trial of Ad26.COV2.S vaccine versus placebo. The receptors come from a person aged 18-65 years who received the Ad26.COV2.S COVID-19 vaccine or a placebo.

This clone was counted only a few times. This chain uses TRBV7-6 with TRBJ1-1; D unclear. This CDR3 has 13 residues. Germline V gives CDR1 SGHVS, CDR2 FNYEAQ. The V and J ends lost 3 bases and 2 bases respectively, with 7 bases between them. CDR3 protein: CASSFQRNTEAFF. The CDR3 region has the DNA TGTGCCAGCAGCTTTCAGCGTAACACTGAAGCTTTCTTT.

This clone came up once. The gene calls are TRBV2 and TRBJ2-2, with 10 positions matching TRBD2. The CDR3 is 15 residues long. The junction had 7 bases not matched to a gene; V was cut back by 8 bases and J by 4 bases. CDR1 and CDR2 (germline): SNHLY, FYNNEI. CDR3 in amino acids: CASGDGTSVTGELFF. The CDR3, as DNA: TGTGCCAGCGGCGACGGGACTAGCGTCACCGGGGAGCTGTTTTTT.

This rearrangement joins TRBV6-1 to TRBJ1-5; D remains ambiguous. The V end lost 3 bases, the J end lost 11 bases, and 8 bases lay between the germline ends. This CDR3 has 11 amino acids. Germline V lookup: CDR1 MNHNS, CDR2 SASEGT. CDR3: CASSEYLAQHF. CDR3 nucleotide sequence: TGTGCCAGCAGTGAGTATCTAGCCCAGCATTTT.

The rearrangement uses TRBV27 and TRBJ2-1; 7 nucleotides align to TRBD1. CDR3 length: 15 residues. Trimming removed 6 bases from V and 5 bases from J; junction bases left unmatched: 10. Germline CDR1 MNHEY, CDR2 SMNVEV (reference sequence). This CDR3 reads CASSRYVGGHNEQFF. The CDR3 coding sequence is TGTGCCAGCAGCCGCTATGTAGGGGGCCACAATGAGCAGTTCTTC.

CDR3 amino acids: CASSFGGAGTGELFF. In DNA, the CDR3 is TGCGCCAGCAGCTTTGGGGGCGCGGGCACCGGGGAGCTGTTTTTT. V usage is TRBV5-1 and J usage is TRBJ2-2; a weak D match, TRBD1 (6 bases). The CDR3 runs to 15 residues. The germline V and J ends were trimmed by 2 bases and 4 bases, with 12 bases remaining between them. Per the germline V gene, CDR1 is SGHRS and CDR2 is YFSETQ. The whole variable domain, remainder taken from reference TRBV5-1 and TRBJ2-2, is KAGVTQTPRYLIKTRGQQVTLSCSPISGHRSVSWYQQTPGQGLQFLFEYFSETQRNKGNFPGRFSGRQFSNSRSEMNVSTLELGDSALYLCASSFGGAGTGELFFGEGSRLTVL.

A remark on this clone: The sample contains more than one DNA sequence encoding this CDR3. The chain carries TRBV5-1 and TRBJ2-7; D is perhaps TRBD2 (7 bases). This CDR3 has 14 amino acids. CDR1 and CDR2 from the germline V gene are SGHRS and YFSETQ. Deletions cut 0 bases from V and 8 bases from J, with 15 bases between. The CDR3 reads CASSLVAGEGKQYF. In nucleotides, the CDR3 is TGCGCCAGCAGCTTGGTCGCAGGGGAGGGCAAGCAGTACTTC.

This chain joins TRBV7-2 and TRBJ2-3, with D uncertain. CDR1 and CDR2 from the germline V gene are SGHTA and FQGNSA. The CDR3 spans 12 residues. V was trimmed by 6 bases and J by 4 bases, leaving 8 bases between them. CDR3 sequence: CASRPEADTQYF. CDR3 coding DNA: TGTGCCAGCAGACCGGAAGCAGATACGCAGTATTTT.

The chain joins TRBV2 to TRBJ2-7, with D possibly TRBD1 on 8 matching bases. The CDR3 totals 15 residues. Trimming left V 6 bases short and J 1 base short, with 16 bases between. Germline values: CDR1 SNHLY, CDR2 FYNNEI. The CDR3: CASRADRGGSYEQYF. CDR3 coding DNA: TGTGCCAGCAGGGCTGACAGGGGAGGGTCCTACGAGCAGTACTTC. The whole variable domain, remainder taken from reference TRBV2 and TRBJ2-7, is EPEVTQTPSHQVTQMGQEVILRCVPISNHLYFYWYRQILGQKVEFLVSFYNNEISEKSEIFDDQFSVERPDGSNFTLKIRSTKLEDSAMYFCASRADRGGSYEQYFGPGTRLTVT.

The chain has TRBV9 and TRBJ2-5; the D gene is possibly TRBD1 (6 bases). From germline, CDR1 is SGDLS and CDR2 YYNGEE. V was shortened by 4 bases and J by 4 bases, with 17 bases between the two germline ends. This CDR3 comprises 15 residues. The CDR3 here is CASSSNRQAGETQYF. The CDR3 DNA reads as TGTGCCAGCAGCTCCAACCGACAGGCTGGAGAGACCCAGTACTTC.

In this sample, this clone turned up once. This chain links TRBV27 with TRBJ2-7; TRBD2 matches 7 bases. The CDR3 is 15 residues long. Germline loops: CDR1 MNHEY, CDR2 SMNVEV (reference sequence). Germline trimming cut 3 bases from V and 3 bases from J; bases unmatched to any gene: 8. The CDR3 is CASSFSGENNYEQYF. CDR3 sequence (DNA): TGTGCCAGCAGTTTCAGCGGGGAAAATAACTACGAGCAGTACTTC.

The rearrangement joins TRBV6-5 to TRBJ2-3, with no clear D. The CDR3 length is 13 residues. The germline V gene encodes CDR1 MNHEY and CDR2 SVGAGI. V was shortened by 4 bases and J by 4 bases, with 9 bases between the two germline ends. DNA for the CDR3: TGTGCCAGCAGTTTAACTGGGTCAGATACGCAGTATTTT. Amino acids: CASSLTGSDTQYF.

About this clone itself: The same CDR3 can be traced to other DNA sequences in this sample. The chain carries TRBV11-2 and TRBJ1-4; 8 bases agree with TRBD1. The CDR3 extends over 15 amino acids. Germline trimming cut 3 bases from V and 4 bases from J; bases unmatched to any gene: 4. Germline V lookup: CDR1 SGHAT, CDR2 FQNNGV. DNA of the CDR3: TGTGCCAGCAGCTTCGGGACAGGAATTAATGAAAAACTGTTTTTT. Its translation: CASSFGTGINEKLFF. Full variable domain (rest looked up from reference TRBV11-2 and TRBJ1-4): EAGVAQSPRYKIIEKRQSVAFWCNPISGHATLYWYQQILGQGPKLLIQFQNNGVVDDSQLPKDRFSAERLKGVDSTLKIQPAKLEDSAVYLCASSFGTGINEKLFFGSGTQLSVL.

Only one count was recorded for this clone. This CDR3 is CASSLREFSYEQYF. The CDR3 region has the DNA TGCGCCAGCAGCCTTCGAGAGTTTAGCTACGAGCAGTACTTC. The chain uses TRBV4-1 and TRBJ2-7; D is unresolved. Trimming removed 4 bases from V and 3 bases from J, with 13 bases in between. CDR1 is MGHRA and CDR2 is YSYEKL in the germline V gene. This CDR3 has 14 amino acids.

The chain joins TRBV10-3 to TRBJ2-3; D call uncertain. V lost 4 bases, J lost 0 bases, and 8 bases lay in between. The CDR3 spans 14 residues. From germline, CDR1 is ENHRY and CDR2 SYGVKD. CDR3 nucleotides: TGTGCCATCAGTGTCGGCGGAAGCACAGATACGCAGTATTTT. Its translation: CAISVGGSTDTQYF.

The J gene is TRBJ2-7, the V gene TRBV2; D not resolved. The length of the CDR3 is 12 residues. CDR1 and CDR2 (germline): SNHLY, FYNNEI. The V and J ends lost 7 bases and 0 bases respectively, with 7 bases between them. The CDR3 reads CASNQVSYEQYF. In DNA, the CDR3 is TGTGCCAGCAACCAGGTCTCCTACGAGCAGTACTTC. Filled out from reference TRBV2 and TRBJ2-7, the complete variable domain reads EPEVTQTPSHQVTQMGQEVILRCVPISNHLYFYWYRQILGQKVEFLVSFYNNEISEKSEIFDDQFSVERPDGSNFTLKIRSTKLEDSAMYFCASNQVSYEQYFGPGTRLTVT.

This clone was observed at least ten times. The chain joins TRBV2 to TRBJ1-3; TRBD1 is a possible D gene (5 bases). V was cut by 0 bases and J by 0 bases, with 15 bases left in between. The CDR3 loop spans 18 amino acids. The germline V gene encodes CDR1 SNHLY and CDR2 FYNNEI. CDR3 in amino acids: CASSEAFGFRDSGNTIYF. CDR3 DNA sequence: TGTGCCAGCAGTGAAGCGTTCGGCTTCAGGGACTCTGGAAACACCATATATTTT.